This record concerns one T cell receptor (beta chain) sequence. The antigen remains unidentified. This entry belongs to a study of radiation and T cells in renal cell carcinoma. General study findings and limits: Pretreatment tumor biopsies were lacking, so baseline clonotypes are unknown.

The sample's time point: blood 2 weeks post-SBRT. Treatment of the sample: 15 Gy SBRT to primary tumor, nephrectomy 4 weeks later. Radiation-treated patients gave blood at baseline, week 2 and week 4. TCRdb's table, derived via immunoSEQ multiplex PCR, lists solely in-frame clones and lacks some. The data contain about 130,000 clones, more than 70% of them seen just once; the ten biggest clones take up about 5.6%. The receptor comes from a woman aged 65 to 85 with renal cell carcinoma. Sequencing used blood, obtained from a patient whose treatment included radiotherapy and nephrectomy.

The CDR3 coding sequence is TGTGCCAGTCAACCTAGCTCCTACGAGCAGTACTTC. Protein sequence: CASQPSSYEQYF. This sequence joins TRBV6-5 and TRBJ2-7; no definite D call. V lost 9 bases and J lost 0, with 9 bases in between. The CDR3 length is 12 residues. Germline V gene lookup returns CDR1 MNHEY and CDR2 SVGAGI.